This TCR beta chain stems from a study of T-cell reconstitution after alpha-beta-depleted transplantation in children. This clonotype was counted at least ten times. The authors prepared the TCRbeta library with unique molecular identifiers. TCRdb re-analysed the PCR reads in MiXCR, keeping a single row per CDR3 protein. The sample yields about 640,000 distinct CDR3 sequences, approximately 15% seen once. This clonotype was obtained from a human donor who donated a stem cell graft to a child with acute myeloid leukemia. The sample consisted of PBMCs from the stem cell graft donor, taken from the stem cell graft.

The CDR3 DNA sequence: TGTGCCAGCAGCCGGGGACAGAATAATGAAAAACTGTTTTTT. As protein: CASSRGQNNEKLFF. The rearrangement uses TRBV4-2 and TRBJ1-4; 7 positions agree with TRBD1. The ends lost 4 bases at V and 4 bases at J; junction bases unmatched: 3. In germline, CDR1 is LGHNA, CDR2 YNFKEQ. CDR3 length: 14 amino acids.